These T cell receptor beta chains were read from a single sample in a study of graft-versus-host responses after intestinal transplantation. Their target antigens are unknown. Here immunoSEQ multiplex PCR was the method, and the copy in TCRdb shows in-frame clones only, minus some. The repertoire holds about 120,000 clones, with around 93% as singletons. The sample consisted of unstimulated CD8+ T cells sorted from spleen or lymph node cells, taken before intestinal transplant. These receptors originate from a human donor who received an intestinal transplant. CDR3s include the opening cysteine and the closing phenylalanine or tryptophan. The D gene is left open where the match is weak. Not all rows give a size; the values are once, few, many and, for expanded clones, a class.

j_call clone_size cdr3_length d_call v_call cdr3_aa cdr3_nt
TRBJ1-2 once 11 TRBD1 TRBV20-1 CSATGGRGYTF TGCAGTGCCACAGGGGGCCGAGGCTACACCTTC
TRBJ2-1 once 14 TRBD2 TRBV5-8 CASSWGTSENEQFF TGTGCCAGCAGCTGGGGGACTAGCGAGAATGAGCAGTTCTTC
TRBJ1-5 NA 15 NA TRBV7-9 CASSASGTSNQPQHF TGTGCCAGCAGCGCCTCCGGGACATCAAATCAGCCCCAGCATTTT
TRBJ2-5 NA 16 TRBD2 TRBV7-9 CASSLGLAGGEETQYF TGTGCCAGCAGCTTAGGACTAGCGGGAGGGGAAGAGACCCAGTACTTC
TRBJ2-7 NA 16 TRBD2 TRBV27 CASSLSGRGWANEQYF TGTGCCAGCAGTTTATCGGGGAGGGGCTGGGCGAACGAGCAGTACTTC
TRBJ2-3 NA 15 NA TRBV6-1 CASSGEGRSTDTQYF TGTGCCAGCAGTGGTGAAGGGCGTAGCACAGATACGCAGTATTTT
TRBJ2-3 NA 17 NA TRBV21-1 CASSKGLAGFITDTQYF TGTGCCAGCAGCAAAGGACTAGCGGGCTTCATCACAGATACGCAGTATTTT
TRBJ2-3 NA 15 NA TRBV5-4 CASSSGLSGTDTQYF TGTGCCAGCAGCTCGGGACTCTCCGGCACAGATACGCAGTATTTT
TRBJ1-1 NA 15 TRBD1 TRBV4-1 CASSQMGQGGTEAFF TGCGCCAGCAGCCAGATGGGACAGGGAGGGACTGAAGCTTTCTTT
TRBJ2-3 NA 14 NA TRBV4-1 CASSQGGGTDTQYF TGCGCCAGCAGCCAAGGCGGAGGCACAGATACGCAGTATTTT
TRBJ1-2 once 13 NA TRBV2 CASSEGDRDGYTF TGTGCCAGCAGTGAAGGGGATCGCGATGGCTACACCTTC